The rows below give T cell receptor beta chains drawn from one sample of a study of shared clonotypes between healthy human individuals. TCRdb keeps only in-frame clones here, not all; method: immunoSEQ multiplex PCR. Seen here are some 490,000 clones, 78% observed once, and the top ten hold around 12%. The sequencing sample was made of PBMCs. All receptors derive from a woman aged 40 to 55 in good health. Some clones in this sample may be carry-over from other donors' samples. CDR3s include the opening cysteine and the closing phenylalanine or tryptophan. The D gene is left open where the match is weak. The listing skips clone size in some rows; elsewhere it reads once, few, many or a size class.

TRBV28	15	NA	NA	TRBJ2-5	TGTGCCAGCCGAATCGAATACAGGGCCCAAGAGACCCAGTACTTC	CASRIEYRAQETQYF
TRBV2	14	NA	TRBD1	TRBJ1-6	TGTGCCAGCAGTTCCGACAGGGGTGGTTCACCCCTCCACTTT	CASSSDRGGSPLHF
TRBV28	17	few	NA	TRBJ1-1	TGTGCCAGCAGTCCACCACTGGGCCTCCGAATGAACACTGAAGCTTTCTTT	CASSPPLGLRMNTEAFF
TRBV15	16	NA	NA	TRBJ1-3	TGTGCCACCAGCAGAGATGTCGCAGGCTCTGGAAACACCATATATTTT	CATSRDVAGSGNTIYF
TRBV7-9	15	NA	NA	TRBJ2-1	TGTGCCAGCAGCGCACTCAGAGGCTCCTACAATGAGCAGTTCTTC	CASSALRGSYNEQFF
TRBV2	13	NA	NA	TRBJ2-2	TGTGCCAGCAGTGCGCGGGCTGCCGGGGAGCTGTTTTTT	CASSARAAGELFF
TRBV11-3	13	NA	NA	TRBJ2-1	TGTGCCAGCAGCAGTAGCTCCTACAATGAGCAGTTCTTC	CASSSSSYNEQFF
TRBV28	14	once	NA	TRBJ2-3	TGTGCCAGCAGTTTCCAGGGGCCCCCAGATACGCAGTATTTT	CASSFQGPPDTQYF
TRBV5-1	15	NA	TRBD2	TRBJ2-7	TGCGCCAGCAGCTTGGCGGCTAGCGGCAACTACGAGCAGTACTTC	CASSLAASGNYEQYF
TRBV19	15	NA	NA	TRBJ1-5	TGTGCCAGCGCCAAACCCGATTACCGCAATCAGCCCCAGCATTTT	CASAKPDYRNQPQHF
TRBV30	14	NA	NA	TRBJ2-2	TGTGCCTGCCCGGGGGACAGAAACACCGGGGAGCTGTTTTTT	CACPGDRNTGELFF
TRBV30	14	NA	TRBD2	TRBJ2-1	TGTGCCTGGAATCCCGGACTAGCGTACAATGAGCAGTTCTTC	CAWNPGLAYNEQFF
TRBV5-4	14	NA	NA	TRBJ2-3	TGTGCCAGCAGCTTACTAGGGGGCACAGATACGCAGTATTTT	CASSLLGGTDTQYF
TRBV29-1	13	NA	NA	TRBJ2-2	TGCAGCGTTGCCTCCGGGGGCACCGGGGAGCTGTTTTTT	CSVASGGTGELFF
TRBV27	13	NA	TRBD1	TRBJ1-2	TGTGCCAGCAGTTTAACAGGGGACTATGGCTACACCTTC	CASSLTGDYGYTF
TRBV18	15	NA	NA	TRBJ1-2	TGTGCCAGCTCACCTGTTCAGGGCGCTAACTATGGCTACACCTTC	CASSPVQGANYGYTF
TRBV5-1	14	NA	NA	TRBJ2-1	TGCGCCAGCAGCTTTTACGACAGAAACAATGAGCAGTTCTTC	CASSFYDRNNEQFF
TRBV6-4	17	NA	TRBD2	TRBJ2-7	TGTGCCAGCAGTGACTTTCGGACTAGCGGGGACTCCTACGAGCAGTACTTC	CASSDFRTSGDSYEQYF
TRBV6-5	15	NA	TRBD2	TRBJ2-7	TGTGCCAGCAGTGGGACTAGCGGGAGGATCAACGAGCAGTACTTC	CASSGTSGRINEQYF